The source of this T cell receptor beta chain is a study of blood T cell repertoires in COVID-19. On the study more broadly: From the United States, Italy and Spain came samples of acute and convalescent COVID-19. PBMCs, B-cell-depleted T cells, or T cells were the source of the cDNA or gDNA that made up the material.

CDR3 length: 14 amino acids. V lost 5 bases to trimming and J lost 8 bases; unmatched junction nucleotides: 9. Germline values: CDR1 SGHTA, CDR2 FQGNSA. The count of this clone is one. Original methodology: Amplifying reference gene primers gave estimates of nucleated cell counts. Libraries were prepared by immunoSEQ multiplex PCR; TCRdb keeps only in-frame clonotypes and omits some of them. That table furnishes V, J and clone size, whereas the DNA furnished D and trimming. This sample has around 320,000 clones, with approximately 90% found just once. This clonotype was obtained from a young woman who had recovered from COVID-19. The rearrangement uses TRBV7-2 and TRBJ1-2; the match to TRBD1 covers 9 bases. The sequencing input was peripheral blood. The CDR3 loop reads CASSETGTGKGYTF. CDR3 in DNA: TGTGCCAGCAGCGAGACCGGGACAGGGAAAGGCTACACCTTC.